These 31 T cell receptor beta chains share one sample of origin, sequenced in a study of T cells in Graves' hyperthyroidism and ophthalmopathy. RNA transcripts were the template for amplifying TCR beta CDR3 regions. RT-PCR in the first round (using the HTBI primer set) targeted the TCR CDR3. TCRdb re-called the multiplex PCR reads with MiXCR, one entry per CDR3 protein. Of about 500,000 distinct CDR3 sequences listed, approximately 15% are singletons. Source material: blood. These receptors came from a woman between 18 and 29 years old with Graves' hyperthyroidism.

This clonotype occurred many times. The chain joins TRBV30 to TRBJ2-1; D is tentatively TRBD1 or TRBD2 (6 bases each). Per the germline V gene, CDR1 is GTSNPN and CDR2 is SVGIG (reference sequence). This CDR3 comprises 12 residues. Trimming shortened V by 5 bases and J by 8 bases, and 13 bases separated the two germline ends. The CDR3 here is CAWDSGGDEQFF. The CDR3 region has the DNA TGTGCCTGGGATTCCGGGGGCGATGAGCAGTTCTTC. The whole variable domain, remainder taken from reference TRBV30 and TRBJ2-1, is SQTIHQWPATLVQPVGSPLSLECTVEGTSNPNLYWYRQAAGRGLQLLFYSVGIGQISSEVPQNLSASRPQDRQFILSSKKLLLSDSGFYLCAWDSGGDEQFFGPGTRLTVL.

The table lists this clonotype with many counts. This chain connects TRBV14 to TRBJ2-1, with TRBD2 as a possible D gene (5 bases). The CDR3 is 15 residues long. CDR1 and CDR2 from the germline V gene are SGHDN and FVKESK. Trimming shortened V by 4 bases and J by 7 bases, and 17 bases separated the two germline ends. The CDR3 loop is CASSLRPDPGNEQFF. For the CDR3, the DNA is TGTGCCAGCAGCCTTAGACCCGATCCGGGAAATGAGCAGTTCTTC.

This clonotype was recorded at least ten times. This rearrangement joins TRBV19 to TRBJ1-5; 8 bases map to TRBD1. Germline CDR1 is LNHDA and CDR2 is SQIVND (reference sequence). This CDR3 comprises 16 residues. The junction had 12 bases not matched to a gene; V was cut back by 5 bases and J by 6 bases. The DNA of the CDR3 is TGTGCCAGTAGTTCACCAGGCGGACAGGGCGGTCAGCCCCAGCATTTT. It yields the protein CASSSPGGQGGQPQHF.

This clonotype was seen repeatedly, ten times or more. The genes are TRBV3-1 and TRBJ2-5; no reliable D call. Trimming stripped 0 bases from V and 1 base from J, with 9 bases between. Germline V lookup: CDR1 LGHDT, CDR2 YNNKEL (reference sequence). This CDR3 has 15 amino acids. The CDR3 sequence is CASSQDRRIQETQYF. In DNA form, the CDR3 reads TGTGCCAGCAGCCAAGATAGAAGGATCCAAGAGACCCAGTACTTC.

This clonotype was detected ten times or more. The chain joins TRBV7-2 to TRBJ1-6; D is unclear. CDR1 SGHTA and CDR2 FQGNSA come from the germline V gene. Trimming left V 1 base short and J 9 bases short, with 10 bases between. The CDR3 contains 14 residues. CDR3 DNA: TGTGCCAGCAGCTTAGGGTTTCGTGGTTCACCCCTCCACTTT. It specifies CASSLGFRGSPLHF.

This clonotype was observed at least ten times. The chain joins TRBV28 to TRBJ2-3; TRBD1 matches 8 bases. This CDR3 region has 14 residues. Germline V CDR1 and CDR2: MDHEN, SYDVKM. V was clipped by 4 bases and J by 6 bases; unmatched bases: 6. CDR3 region: CASSSHQGADTQYF. CDR3 bases: TGTGCCAGCAGTTCCCACCAGGGGGCCGATACGCAGTATTTT.

This chain uses TRBV6-1 with TRBJ2-1, with D maybe TRBD2 (6 bases). Trimming took 5 bases from V and 7 from J, leaving 24 bases between them. Germline lookup yields CDR1 MNHNS and CDR2 SASEGT. There are 17 residues in the CDR3. CDR3: CASSLGTSPGVMNEQFF. CDR3 DNA sequence: TGTGCCAGCAGTCTAGGAACTAGCCCCGGAGTGATGAATGAGCAGTTCTTC.

For this clonotype: Being one base from a much bigger clone, this may be a read error. Since no conserved phenylalanine or tryptophan closes the CDR3, a read error is the likely cause. V and J are TRBV30 and TRBJ1-1, with D possibly TRBD1 on 5 matching bases. The CDR3 extends over 14 amino acids. The germline CDR1 and CDR2 sequences are GTSNPN and SVGIG (reference sequence). Trimming cost V 4 bases and J 1 base, with 13 bases left between them. DNA for the CDR3: TGTGCCTGGACTCCGGGACCTCGGAACACTGAAGCTTTCCTT. Translation: CAWTPGPRNTEAFL.

This clonotype was picked up many times. The chain carries TRBV2 and TRBJ2-1; D is possibly TRBD2 (6 bases). Germline CDR1 is SNHLY and CDR2 is FYNNEI. The V end lost 8 bases, the J end lost 9 bases, and 11 bases lay between the germline ends. The CDR3 totals 11 residues. The CDR3, as DNA: TGTGCCAGCTCCAGGGAGGTTGAGCAGTTCTTC. Its protein is CASSREVEQFF.

V and J are TRBV6-1 and TRBJ2-7, with D uncertain. This CDR3 is 11 amino acids long. CDR1 is MNHNS and CDR2 is SASEGT in the germline V gene. Trimming shortened V by 9 bases and J by 2 bases, and 8 bases separated the two germline ends. In DNA, the CDR3 is TGTGCCAGTGAATTCACCTACGAGCAGTACTTC. Translation: CASEFTYEQYF.

Ten or more counts support this clonotype. The V call is TRBV20-1, the J call TRBJ2-7; TRBD2 agrees at 12 bases. After removal of 6 bases from V and 7 bases from J, the junction contained 7 bases not matched to a gene. The CDR3 is 13 residues long. Germline CDR1 is DFQATT and CDR2 is SNEGSKA (reference sequence). CDR3 region: CSARLAGAIEQYF. The CDR3 DNA reads as TGCAGTGCCCGACTAGCGGGGGCAATTGAGCAGTACTTC.

The chain combines TRBV19 with TRBJ1-6; no clear D gene. V shed 2 bases and J shed 9 bases, with 5 bases lying between them. Germline V gene sequence: CDR1 LNHDA, CDR2 SQIVND (reference sequence). The CDR3 totals 12 residues. The CDR3 is CASSISSSPLHF. The CDR3 coding sequence is TGTGCCAGTAGTATAAGTTCTTCACCCCTCCACTTT.

V is TRBV10-3 and J is TRBJ2-2; 12 nucleotides align to TRBD2. This CDR3 has 18 amino acids. CDR1 and CDR2 (germline): ENHRY, SYGVKD. Germline trimming cut 7 bases from V and 2 bases from J; bases unmatched to any gene: 11. The CDR3 nucleotides read TGTGCCATCACCTCTACGACTAGCGGGAGCGTTAACACCGGGGAGCTGTTTTTT. It is translated as CAITSTTSGSVNTGELFF.

This clonotype was observed at least ten times. V usage is TRBV20-1 and J usage is TRBJ2-1; no clear D gene. The V and J ends lost 3 bases and 8 bases respectively, with 8 bases between them. The CDR3 runs to 11 residues. CDR1 DFQATT and CDR2 SNEGSKA come from the germline V gene (reference sequence). This chain's CDR3 is CSASKVDEQFF. The CDR3 nucleotides read TGCAGTGCTAGTAAAGTAGATGAGCAGTTCTTC.

This clonotype has at least ten counts. The CDR3 loop is CASSFKRGYNEQFF. CDR3 coding DNA: TGTGCCAGCAGCTTTAAGCGAGGCTACAATGAGCAGTTCTTC. V and J are TRBV11-2 and TRBJ2-1, with D unresolved. V lost 3 bases and J lost 3, with 9 bases in between. CDR1 is SGHAT, CDR2 FQNNGV, per germline. The CDR3 covers 14 residues.

This clonotype was seen many times. The chain links TRBV20-1 to TRBJ2-1; the D gene could be TRBD1 or TRBD2 (5 bases each). CDR1 is DFQATT, CDR2 SNEGSKA, per germline (reference sequence). V was clipped by 1 base and J by 12 bases, with 16 bases between them. The CDR3 totals 13 residues. CDR3 nucleotides: TGCAGTGCTAGAGTGTTTGAAGTGAGGGGGCAGTTCTTC. Amino acid sequence: CSARVFEVRGQFF.

Concerning this clonotype itself: A much more abundant neighbour one base away suggests this may be a read error. CDR3 DNA sequence: TGTGCCAGCGGGGGGACTACAATCTACAATGAGCAGTTCTTC. It codes for CASGGTTIYNEQFF. The chain uses TRBV12-3 or TRBV12-4 and TRBJ2-1; 7 nucleotides match TRBD2. V lost 8 bases, J lost 3 bases, and 7 bases stayed unmatched. This CDR3 comprises 14 residues.

This clonotype turned up a few times. Given a much more abundant clone one base away, this may be a read error. The J gene is TRBJ2-7, the V gene TRBV7-8; 11 bases are shared with TRBD2. The V gene's germline CDR1 is SGHVS and CDR2 FQNEAQ. The CDR3 runs 18 residues. Trimming removed 3 bases from V and 0 bases from J; junction bases left unmatched: 10. CDR3 loop: CASSFPRLAGLSSYEQYV. CDR3 in DNA: TGTGCCAGCAGCTTCCCTAGACTAGCGGGACTCAGCTCCTACGAGCAGTACGTC.

This clonotype was recorded a few times. The rearrangement joins TRBV5-1 to TRBJ2-3; 8 bases map to TRBD2. This CDR3 contains 17 residues. The ends lost 1 base at V and 7 bases at J; junction bases unmatched: 14. CDR1 is SGHRS, CDR2 YFSETQ, per germline. CDR3 coding DNA: TGCGCCAGCAGCTTGCAGAGGACTAGCCGAACCATATATACGCAGTATTTT. It is translated as CASSLQRTSRTIYTQYF.

In the case of this clonotype: A read error may be the cause here, since a much bigger clone is one base away. The chain carries TRBV3-1 and TRBJ1-3; D unclear. Germline V gene sequence: CDR1 LGHDT, CDR2 YNNKEL (reference sequence). V lost 2 bases and J lost 1, with 0 bases in between. CDR3 size: 12 residues. The CDR3 loop is CASSQSGNTIYF. CDR3 nucleotide sequence: TGTGCCAGCAGCCAATCTGGAAACACCATATATTTT. The variable domain in full, with the rest retrieved from reference TRBV3-1 and TRBJ1-3, is DTAVSQTPKYLVTQMGNDKSIKCEQNLGHDTMYWYKQDSKKFLKIMFSYNNKELIINETVPNRFSPKSPDKAHLNLHINSLELGDSAVYFCASSQSGNTIYFGEGSWLTVV.

This sequence joins TRBV4-2 and TRBJ2-1; D perhaps matches TRBD2 (6 bases). Germline V gene sequence: CDR1 LGHNA, CDR2 YNFKEQ. Trimming pared 6 bases from V and 7 bases from J, leaving 19 bases between. The CDR3 has 15 residues. CDR3: CASRRAGGPINEQFF. The DNA of the CDR3 is TGTGCCAGCAGACGAGCCGGAGGGCCGATAAATGAGCAGTTCTTC.

This clonotype was counted at least ten times. The V call is TRBV20-1, the J call TRBJ2-5, with 7 positions matching TRBD2. The germline CDR1 and CDR2 sequences are DFQATT and SNEGSKA (reference sequence). Trimming removed 8 bases from V and 7 bases from J; junction bases left unmatched: 13. The CDR3 covers 13 residues. CDR3 loop: CSSGGAGEGTQYF. The CDR3 DNA reads TGCAGTTCGGGGGGAGCCGGCGAGGGGACCCAGTACTTC.

This clonotype has a handful of counts. The V and J genes are TRBV6-5 and TRBJ1-3; 8 bases align to TRBD1. This CDR3 has 16 amino acids. The V gene's germline CDR1 is MNHEY and CDR2 SVGAGI. Losses at the gene ends were 0 bases for V and 7 bases for J; bases not matched to a gene: 8. CDR3 coding DNA: TGTGCCAGCAGTTACTCGAGACAGGGGCAGATGAACACCATATATTTT. The encoded protein is CASSYSRQGQMNTIYF.

This clonotype appeared many times. The chain carries TRBV3-1 and TRBJ1-5; 7 bases agree with TRBD1. The CDR3 has 18 residues. CDR1 is LGHDT, CDR2 YNNKEL, per germline (reference sequence). V was pared by 0 bases and J by 6 bases, with 14 bases of the junction left unmatched. CDR3 in DNA: TGTGCCAGCAGCCAAGATCCGCTCAACAGGGGCAGGGGTCAGCCCCAGCATTTT. It codes for CASSQDPLNRGRGQPQHF.

With respect to this clonotype: This may be a read error, as it is one base from a much larger clone. The genes are TRBV11-2 and TRBJ2-1; the D gene is possibly TRBD2 (5 bases). Per germline, CDR1 SGHAT and CDR2 FQNNGV. With 1 base removed from V and 8 bases from J, the gap between germline ends came to 12 bases. The CDR3 totals 14 residues. The CDR3 DNA follows: TGTGCCAGCAGCTTAGGGAGTGCGGGCTATGAGCAGTTCTTC. Residues: CASSLGSAGYEQFF.

The sample holds many counts of this clonotype. This chain uses TRBV28 with TRBJ1-2; D is perhaps TRBD1 (6 bases). Germline V gene data show CDR1 as MDHEN and CDR2 as SYDVKM. The CDR3 spans 15 residues. Between the trimmed V and J ends, which lost 2 bases and 4 bases, there was a span of 14 bases. The CDR3 region has the DNA TGTGCCAGCAGTTTAGGAGGGGGACTCCTCTATGGCTACACCTTC. Translated: CASSLGGGLLYGYTF.

In its sample, this clonotype was seen many times. The chain is built from TRBV20-1 and TRBJ2-2; TRBD1 agrees at 8 bases. The ends lost 4 bases at V and 3 bases at J; junction bases unmatched: 4. The length of the CDR3 is 14 residues. Per the germline V gene, CDR1 is DFQATT and CDR2 is SNEGSKA (reference sequence). The CDR3 sequence: CSAKGQEYTGELFF. For the CDR3, the DNA is TGCAGTGCTAAGGGACAGGAGTACACCGGGGAGCTGTTTTTT.

This clonotype was detected ten times or more. The genes are TRBV14 and TRBJ2-2; 8 bases align to TRBD2. With V trimmed by 4 bases and J by 3 bases, 4 bases remained unmatched. Germline CDR1 is SGHDN and CDR2 is FVKESK. CDR3 size: 15 residues. Here the CDR3 DNA reads TGTGCCAGCAGCCGACTAGCGTTGGACACCGGGGAGCTGTTTTTT. It is translated as CASSRLALDTGELFF.

This clonotype was observed at least ten times. This sequence joins TRBV30 and TRBJ2-1, with TRBD1 as a possible D gene (6 bases). This CDR3 comprises 15 residues. Trimming pared 2 bases from V and 0 bases from J, leaving 11 bases between. The germline V gene encodes CDR1 GTSNPN and CDR2 SVGIG (reference sequence). This chain's CDR3 is CAWSRTDSSYNEQFF. DNA of the CDR3: TGTGCCTGGAGTCGGACGGACAGCTCCTACAATGAGCAGTTCTTC. Combining the CDR3 with reference TRBV30 and TRBJ2-1 gives the whole variable domain SQTIHQWPATLVQPVGSPLSLECTVEGTSNPNLYWYRQAAGRGLQLLFYSVGIGQISSEVPQNLSASRPQDRQFILSSKKLLLSDSGFYLCAWSRTDSSYNEQFFGPGTRLTVL.

This rearrangement joins TRBV6-5 to TRBJ2-3, with 8 positions matching TRBD2. Unmatched junction bases numbered 8, after V lost 4 bases and J lost 5 bases. This CDR3 has 15 amino acids. The germline CDR1 and CDR2 sequences are MNHEY and SVGAGI. CDR3 bases: TGTGCCAGCAGTTTCGTACTAGCGGCGATAGATACGCAGTATTTT. Amino acid sequence: CASSFVLAAIDTQYF.

This clonotype was counted many times. V and J are TRBV2 and TRBJ2-7; no definite D call. V lost 3 bases to trimming and J lost 6 bases, with 6 bases between them. Germline CDR1 is SNHLY and CDR2 is FYNNEI. The CDR3 consists of 11 residues. The CDR3 DNA reads TGTGCCAGCAGTGAGGTTGTCGAGCAGTACTTC. Translation gives CASSEVVEQYF.